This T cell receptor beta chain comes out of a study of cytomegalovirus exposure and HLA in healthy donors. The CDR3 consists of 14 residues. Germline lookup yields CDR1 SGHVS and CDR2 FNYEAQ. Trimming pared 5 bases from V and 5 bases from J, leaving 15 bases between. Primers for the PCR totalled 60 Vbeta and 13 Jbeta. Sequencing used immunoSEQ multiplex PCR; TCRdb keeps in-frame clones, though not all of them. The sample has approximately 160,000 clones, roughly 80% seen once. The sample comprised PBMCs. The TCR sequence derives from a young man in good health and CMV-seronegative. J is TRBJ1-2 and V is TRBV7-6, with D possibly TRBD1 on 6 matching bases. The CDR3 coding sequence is TGTGCCAGCAGCCCAGCGGGGGGCGGGTATGGCTACACCTTC. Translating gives CASSPAGGGYGYTF.